The 14 T cell receptor beta chains in this list originate from one sample, sequenced in a study of T cell clonality in common variable immunodeficiency. The table came from immunoSEQ multiplex PCR; TCRdb's copy has only in-frame clones and leaves some out. The specimen has about 52,000 clones, none found just once. The sample taken for sequencing was peripheral blood mononuclear cells. These receptor sequences come from a person between 18 and 70 years old in good health.

Comment on this clone: The CDR3 goes on 3 residues after the read ends, and that part is filled in from the germline J gene. The chain recombines TRBV6-2 or TRBV6-3 with TRBJ1-2; D ambiguous. The CDR3 is 16 amino acids. Germline V CDR1 and CDR2: MNHEY, SVGEGT. The CDR3 loop is CASRPVGPLSYNDYTF. The CDR3 bases that were read are TGTGCCAGCAGACCTGTAGGGCCCTTATCCTACAATGAC.

As to this clone: This likely stems from a read error, as it lies one base from a far larger clone. The CDR3 end falls 3 residues outside the read, so it is completed with the germline J gene. Other DNA sequences in the sample encode the same CDR3. V gene TRBV6-2 or TRBV6-3 combines with J gene TRBJ1-5; no firm D call. Trimming removed 4 bases from V and 0 bases from J, with 10 bases in between. CDR1 and CDR2 (germline): MNHEY, SVGEGT. The CDR3 consists of 15 residues. The CDR3 region is CASSFTPDSNQPQHF. Partial CDR3 DNA: TGTGCCAGCAGTTTTACACCCGATAGCAATCAGCCC.

Worth noting for this clone: The read is 3 residues too short to cover the CDR3 end, so that end is filled in from the germline J gene. The chain employs TRBV6-2 or TRBV6-3 and TRBJ1-2; D possibly corresponds to TRBD1 (6 bases). This CDR3 comprises 17 residues. V was trimmed by 7 bases and J by 2 bases, leaving 23 bases between them. Germline loops: CDR1 MNHEY, CDR2 SVGEGT. The sequenced CDR3 bases are TGTGCCAGCACCGAACAACCGTCGGACAGCTCCAACTATGGC. Protein product: CASTEQPSDSSNYG. The whole CDR3 protein reads CASTEQPSDSSNYGYTF.

Worth noting for this clone: The CDR3 end lies 3 residues beyond the end of the read and is filled in from the germline J gene. The chain uses TRBV6-1 and TRBJ2-7; D might be TRBD2 (7 bases). V was trimmed by 3 bases and J by 3 bases, leaving 12 bases between them. CDR3 size: 14 residues. Looked up from germline, CDR1 is MNHNS and CDR2 is SASEGT. CDR3 loop: CASSEGGALYEQYF. The sequenced part of the CDR3 DNA is TGTGCCAGCAGTGAGGGGGGGGCGCTCTACGAG.

This clone was seen at least ten times. Sequencing ends 3 residues short of the CDR3 end; the germline J gene provides the rest. V gene TRBV6-2 or TRBV6-3 combines with J gene TRBJ2-7; 11 bases are shared with TRBD1. The CDR3 length is 14 residues. After removal of 8 bases from V and 5 bases from J, the junction contained 8 bases not matched to a gene. Germline values: CDR1 MNHEY, CDR2 SVGEGT. The CDR3 loop reads CASWRDRGLHEQYF. CDR3 DNA, as far as it was read: TGTGCCAGCTGGCGGGACAGGGGGTTACACGAG.

This clone was found many times. The sequence runs out 3 residues before the end of the CDR3; the remainder is reconstructed from the germline J gene. The chain combines TRBV7-2 with TRBJ2-3; 9 nucleotides align to TRBD2. The trim removed 5 bases at V and 0 bases at J, leaving 3 bases unmatched. CDR1 and CDR2 (germline): SGHTA, FQGNSA. The CDR3 sequence is 15 residues long. CDR3 region: CASSTSGLSTDTQYF. The covered CDR3 bases are TGTGCCAGCAGCACTAGCGGGCTTAGCACAGATACG.

This clone has at least ten counts. The junction differs from germline at one of its ends, possibly a read error. The CDR3 is cut off 3 residues early in the read; its end comes from the germline J gene. The gene calls are TRBV19 and TRBJ2-1; a possible D gene is TRBD2 (6 bases). The CDR3 loop spans 16 amino acids. CDR1 is LNHDA and CDR2 is SQIVND in the germline V gene (reference sequence). The sequenced part of the CDR3 DNA is TGTGCCAGTAGTACCCGAACGGGACTCTCCCACAATGAG. This sequence encodes CASSTRTGLSHNE. The entire CDR3 reads CASSTRTGLSHNEQFF.

This clone was found many times. The read falls 3 residues short of the CDR3 end, and the missing part is taken from the germline J gene. The V gene is TRBV5-1, the J gene TRBJ2-2; 9 bases fit TRBD1. Trimming removed 2 bases from V and 2 bases from J; junction bases left unmatched: 10. This CDR3 contains 18 residues. CDR1 is SGHRS and CDR2 is YFSETQ in the germline V gene. This CDR3 is CASSFGQGSLLNTGELFF. CDR3 DNA (partial): TGCGCCAGCAGCTTCGGACAGGGGAGCCTTCTAAACACCGGGGAG.

The table lists this clone with many counts. Read data end 3 residues before the CDR3 end; the end is taken from the germline J gene. The chain uses TRBV7-8 and TRBJ1-5; 8 bases fit TRBD1. The CDR3 runs to 14 residues. The germline V gene has CDR1 SGHVS and CDR2 FQNEAQ. J lost 7 bases, V lost 5 bases, and 7 bases had no gene match. The CDR3 reads CASSADREGQPQHF. The DNA read from the CDR3 is TGTGCCAGCAGCGCGGACAGGGAAGGCCAGCCC.

This clone was seen at least ten times. The read stops 3 residues short of the end of the CDR3; the missing end is completed from the germline J gene. The rearrangement uses TRBV5-1 and TRBJ2-7, with 7 bases aligning to TRBD2. The junction had 27 bases not matched to a gene; V was cut back by 0 bases and J by 6 bases. Germline values: CDR1 SGHRS, CDR2 YFSETQ. This CDR3 comprises 21 residues. The CDR3 reads CASSLDSAPGEGFFWTFEQYF. The sequenced part of the CDR3 DNA is TGCGCCAGCAGCTTGGACAGCGCCCCGGGGGAGGGTTTTTTCTGGACCTTCGAG.

In this sample, this clone turned up a few times. The CDR3 extends 3 residues past the end of the read, so its final part is completed from the germline J gene. The chain joins TRBV19 to TRBJ1-1; possible D gene TRBD1, 5 bases. The CDR3 runs 14 residues. V was trimmed by 3 bases and J by 0 bases, leaving 8 bases between them. Germline V lookup: CDR1 LNHDA, CDR2 SQIVND (reference sequence). CDR3: CASSMRGLNTEAFF. CDR3 bases read: TGTGCCAGTAGTATGCGGGGCTTGAACACTGAA.

The table lists this clone with many counts. Coverage ceases 3 residues before the CDR3 finishes, and the germline J gene fills in the end. The chain uses TRBV5-5 and TRBJ2-7; the match to TRBD1 covers 9 bases. Germline lookup yields CDR1 SGHKS and CDR2 YYEKEE (reference sequence). This CDR3 is built from 15 residues. V lost 0 bases and J lost 2; bases outside the gene matches: 3. Incomplete CDR3 DNA: TGTGCCAGCAGCTTGGAGGGACAGGGACCCTACGAG. Residues: CASSLEGQGPYE. The entire CDR3 sequence reads CASSLEGQGPYEQYF.

This clone has at least ten counts. Read sequence stops 3 residues before the CDR3 end, and the germline J gene provides the missing end. V is TRBV7-9 and J is TRBJ1-4; 7 bases align to TRBD1. The CDR3 is 15 residues long. The V gene's germline CDR1 is SEHNR and CDR2 FQNEAQ (reference sequence). Trimming cost V 0 bases and J 5 bases; bases outside gene matches: 3. CDR3 bases read: TGTGCCAGCAGCTTAGCGGACAGGCTCAATGAAAAA. Encoded protein: CASSLADRLNEK. The whole CDR3 protein reads CASSLADRLNEKLFF. The full variable domain, its missing parts supplied by reference TRBV7-9 and TRBJ1-4, is DTGVSQNPRHKITKRGQNVTFRCDPISEHNRLYWYRQTLGQGPEFLTYFQNEAQLEKSRLLSDRFSAERPKGSFSTLEIQRTEQGDSAMYLCASSLADRLNEKLFFGSGTQLSVL.

A few counts support this clone. From the germline J gene comes the end of the CDR3, since the read stops 3 residues before it. V is TRBV30 and J is TRBJ2-2; 8 bases fit TRBD1. Germline V gives CDR1 GTSNPN, CDR2 SVGIG (reference sequence). This CDR3 comprises 15 residues. CDR3 loop: CAWQGAGGYNSPLFF. The sequenced part of the CDR3 DNA is TGTGCCTGGCAGGGGGCCGGGGGCTATAATTCACCG. Full variable domain (rest looked up from reference TRBV30 and TRBJ2-2): SQTIHQWPATLVQPVGSPLSLECTVEGTSNPNLYWYRQAAGRGLQLLFYSVGIGQISSEVPQNLSASRPQDRQFILSSKKLLLSDSGFYLCAWQGAGGYNSPLFFGEGSRLTVL.